This TCR beta chain was found in a study of neurological immune-mediated disorders. As to time point: longitudinal time-point 3. Germline V CDR1 and CDR2: SEHNR, FQNEAQ (reference sequence). CDR3 length equals 13 residues. V lost 5 bases and J 8 bases, leaving 12 bases between the germline ends. Study-wide findings and caveats: Phylogenetic grouping assigned the repertoires of 18 of 34 multiple sclerosis patients to one related-CDR3 cluster, which constitutes a possible signature. HTLV-1-associated myelopathy had the most TCR clonal expansion, and multiple sclerosis had the least, less than healthy controls.

5'RACE with 10-nucleotide random UMIs generated the cDNA. Over 180 million TCR-beta sequences, together covering 15-18 subjects, were produced by every individual sequencing run that was carried out. A single record per CDR3 protein comes from TCRdb applying MiXCR to the 5' RACE reads. The repertoire holds approximately 85,000 distinct CDR3 sequences, with around 4.5% as singletons. This clonotype was picked up many times. Its antigen is as yet unknown. Sequences were obtained from PBMCs. The source is an older woman with multiple sclerosis. This chain links TRBV7-9 with TRBJ1-4; D uncertain. The CDR3 region has the DNA TGTGCCAGCAGCCCCCCGACGCGAGAAAAACTGTTTTTT. It translates to CASSPPTREKLFF.